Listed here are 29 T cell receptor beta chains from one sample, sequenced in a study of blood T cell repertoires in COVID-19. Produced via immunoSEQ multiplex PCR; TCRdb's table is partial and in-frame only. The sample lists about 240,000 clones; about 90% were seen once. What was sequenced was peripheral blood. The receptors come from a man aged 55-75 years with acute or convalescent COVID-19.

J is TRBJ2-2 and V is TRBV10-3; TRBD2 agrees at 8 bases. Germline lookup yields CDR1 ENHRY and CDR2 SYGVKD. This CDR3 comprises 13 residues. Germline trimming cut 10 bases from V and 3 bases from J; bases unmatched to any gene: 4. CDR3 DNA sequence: TGTGCCACCGGGCGGGGGGACACCGGGGAGCTGTTTTTT. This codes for CATGRGDTGELFF.

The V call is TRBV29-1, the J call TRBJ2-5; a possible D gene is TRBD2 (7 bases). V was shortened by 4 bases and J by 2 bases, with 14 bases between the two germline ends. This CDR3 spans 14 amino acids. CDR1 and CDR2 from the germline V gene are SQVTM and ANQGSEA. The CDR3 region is CSVGGGGQQETQYF. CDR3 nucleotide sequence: TGCAGCGTTGGGGGGGGCGGCCAGCAAGAGACCCAGTACTTC.

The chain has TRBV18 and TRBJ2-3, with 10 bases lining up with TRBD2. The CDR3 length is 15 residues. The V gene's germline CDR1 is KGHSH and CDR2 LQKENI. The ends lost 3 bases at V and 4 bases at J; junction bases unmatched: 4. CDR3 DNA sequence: TGTGCCAGCTCACCTCTAGCGGGAGTTTCAGATACGCAGTATTTT. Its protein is CASSPLAGVSDTQYF.

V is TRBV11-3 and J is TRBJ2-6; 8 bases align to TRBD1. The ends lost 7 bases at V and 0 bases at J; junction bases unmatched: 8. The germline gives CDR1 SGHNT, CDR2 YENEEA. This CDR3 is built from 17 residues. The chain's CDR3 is CASKGDRRISGANVLTF. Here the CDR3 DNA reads TGTGCCAGCAAGGGGGACAGGCGAATCTCTGGGGCCAACGTCCTGACTTTC.

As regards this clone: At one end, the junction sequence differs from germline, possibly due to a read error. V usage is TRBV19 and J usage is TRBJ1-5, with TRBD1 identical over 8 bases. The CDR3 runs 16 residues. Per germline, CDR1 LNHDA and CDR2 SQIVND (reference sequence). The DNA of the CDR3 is TGTGCCAGTAGTACCATCCGGACAGGGTGGAATCAGTCCCAGCATTTT. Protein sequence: CASSTIRTGWNQSQHF.

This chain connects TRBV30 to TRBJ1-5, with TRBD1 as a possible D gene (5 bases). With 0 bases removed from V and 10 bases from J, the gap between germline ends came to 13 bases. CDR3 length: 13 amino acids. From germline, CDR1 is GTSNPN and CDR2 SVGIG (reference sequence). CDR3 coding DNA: TGTGCCTGGAGTGTTGAAGACAGAACACCCCAGCATTTT. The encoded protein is CAWSVEDRTPQHF. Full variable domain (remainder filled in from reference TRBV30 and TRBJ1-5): SQTIHQWPATLVQPVGSPLSLECTVEGTSNPNLYWYRQAAGRGLQLLFYSVGIGQISSEVPQNLSASRPQDRQFILSSKKLLLSDSGFYLCAWSVEDRTPQHFGDGTRLSIL.

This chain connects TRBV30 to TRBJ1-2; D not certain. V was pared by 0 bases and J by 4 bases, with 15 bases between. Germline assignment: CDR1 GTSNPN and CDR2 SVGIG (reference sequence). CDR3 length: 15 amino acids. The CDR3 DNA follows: TGTGCCTGGAGTGTATCCGCAACTGGAGGCTATGGCTACACCTTC. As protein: CAWSVSATGGYGYTF.

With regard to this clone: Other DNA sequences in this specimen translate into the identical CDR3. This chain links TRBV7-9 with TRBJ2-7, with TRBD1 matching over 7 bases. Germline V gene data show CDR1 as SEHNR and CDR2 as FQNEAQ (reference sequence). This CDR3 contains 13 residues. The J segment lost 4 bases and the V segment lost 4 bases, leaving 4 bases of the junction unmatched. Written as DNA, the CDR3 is TGTGCCAGCAGCTCGGGACAGCCTTACGAGCAGTACTTC. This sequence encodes CASSSGQPYEQYF. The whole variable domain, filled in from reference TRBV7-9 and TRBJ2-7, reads DTGVSQNPRHKITKRGQNVTFRCDPISEHNRLYWYRQTLGQGPEFLTYFQNEAQLEKSRLLSDRFSAERPKGSFSTLEIQRTEQGDSAMYLCASSSGQPYEQYFGPGTRLTVT.

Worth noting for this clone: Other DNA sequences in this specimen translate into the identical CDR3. In DNA, the CDR3 is TGTGCCAGCAGTTTAGACTCCCAAGAGACCCAGTACTTC. Translating gives CASSLDSQETQYF. The V gene is TRBV12-3 or TRBV12-4, the J gene TRBJ2-5; D gene ambiguous. Trimming stripped 1 base from V and 1 base from J, with 4 bases between. This CDR3 region has 13 residues.

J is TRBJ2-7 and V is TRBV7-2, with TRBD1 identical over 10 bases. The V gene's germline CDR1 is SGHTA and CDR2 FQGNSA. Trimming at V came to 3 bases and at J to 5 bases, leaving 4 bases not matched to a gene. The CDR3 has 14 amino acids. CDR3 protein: CASSFGTGEDEQYF. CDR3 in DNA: TGTGCCAGCAGCTTCGGGACAGGGGAGGACGAGCAGTACTTC.

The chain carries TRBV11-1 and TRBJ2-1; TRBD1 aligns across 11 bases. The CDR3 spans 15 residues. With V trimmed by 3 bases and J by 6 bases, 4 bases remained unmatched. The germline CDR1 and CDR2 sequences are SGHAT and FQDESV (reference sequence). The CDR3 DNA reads TGTGCCAGCAGCTTGGGACAGGGGGGGCGCAATGAGCAGTTCTTC. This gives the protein CASSLGQGGRNEQFF.

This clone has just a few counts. CDR3 protein: CASSGLETQYF. As DNA, the CDR3 is TGTGCCAGCAGTGGACTAGAGACCCAGTACTTC. This chain links TRBV25-1 with TRBJ2-5; D unclear. CDR3 length equals 11 residues. With 4 bases removed from V and 4 bases from J, the gap between germline ends came to 4 bases. Germline assignment: CDR1 MGHDK and CDR2 SYGVNS.

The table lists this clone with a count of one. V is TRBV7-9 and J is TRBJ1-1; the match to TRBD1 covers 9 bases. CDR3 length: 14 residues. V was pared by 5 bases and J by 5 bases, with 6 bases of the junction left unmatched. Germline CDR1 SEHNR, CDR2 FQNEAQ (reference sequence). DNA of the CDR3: TGTGCCAGCAGCGTGGGACAGGGAGTAACTGAAGCTTTCTTT. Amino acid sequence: CASSVGQGVTEAFF.

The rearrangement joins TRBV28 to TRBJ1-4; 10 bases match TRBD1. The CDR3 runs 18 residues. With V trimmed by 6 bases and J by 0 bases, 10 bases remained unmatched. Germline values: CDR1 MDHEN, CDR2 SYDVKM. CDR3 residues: CASSAGTGAVATNEKLFF. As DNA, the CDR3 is TGTGCCAGCAGCGCCGGGACAGGGGCCGTGGCAACTAATGAAAAACTGTTTTTT.

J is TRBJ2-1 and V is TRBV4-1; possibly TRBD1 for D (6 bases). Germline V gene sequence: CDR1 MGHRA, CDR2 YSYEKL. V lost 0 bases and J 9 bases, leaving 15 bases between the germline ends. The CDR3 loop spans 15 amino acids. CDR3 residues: CASSQDQQGVGEQFF. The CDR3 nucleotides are TGCGCCAGCAGCCAAGATCAACAGGGTGTGGGTGAGCAGTTCTTC.

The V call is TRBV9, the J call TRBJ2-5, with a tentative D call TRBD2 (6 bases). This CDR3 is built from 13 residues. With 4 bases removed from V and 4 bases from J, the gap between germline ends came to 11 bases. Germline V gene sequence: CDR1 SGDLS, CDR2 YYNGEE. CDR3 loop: CASSTTGRETQYF. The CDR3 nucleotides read TGTGCCAGCAGCACTACCGGGAGAGAGACCCAGTACTTC.

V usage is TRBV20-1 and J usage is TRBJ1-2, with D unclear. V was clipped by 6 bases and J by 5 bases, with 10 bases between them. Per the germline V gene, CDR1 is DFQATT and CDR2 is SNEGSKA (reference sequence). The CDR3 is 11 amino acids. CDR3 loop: CSARGVYGYTF. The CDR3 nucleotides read TGCAGTGCCCGGGGTGTTTATGGCTACACCTTC.

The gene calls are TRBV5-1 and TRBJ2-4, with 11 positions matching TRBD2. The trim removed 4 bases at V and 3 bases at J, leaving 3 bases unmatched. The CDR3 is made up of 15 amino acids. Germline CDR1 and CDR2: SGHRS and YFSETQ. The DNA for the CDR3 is TGCGCCAGCAGCACCGGGACTAGCGGCAAAAACATTCAGTACTTC. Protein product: CASSTGTSGKNIQYF.

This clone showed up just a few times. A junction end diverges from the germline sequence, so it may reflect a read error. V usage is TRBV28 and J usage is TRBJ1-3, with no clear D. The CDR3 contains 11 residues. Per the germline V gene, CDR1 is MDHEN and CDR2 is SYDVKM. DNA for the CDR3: TGTGCCAGCAGTTTAAATGGGCATTTCCATTTT. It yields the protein CASSLNGHFHF.

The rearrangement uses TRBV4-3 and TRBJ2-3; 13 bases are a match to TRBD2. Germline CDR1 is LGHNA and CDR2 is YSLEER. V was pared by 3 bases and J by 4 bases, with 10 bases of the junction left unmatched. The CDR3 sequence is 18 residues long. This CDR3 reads CASSQHLGLAGDPDTQYF. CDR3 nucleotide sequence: TGCGCCAGCAGCCAGCACCTCGGACTAGCGGGAGATCCAGATACGCAGTATTTT.

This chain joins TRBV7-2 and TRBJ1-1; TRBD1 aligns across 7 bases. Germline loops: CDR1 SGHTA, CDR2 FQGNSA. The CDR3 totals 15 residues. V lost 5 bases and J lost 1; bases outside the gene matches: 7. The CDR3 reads CASSPPRTGNTEAFF. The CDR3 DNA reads TGTGCCAGCAGCCCACCCCGGACAGGGAACACTGAAGCTTTCTTT.

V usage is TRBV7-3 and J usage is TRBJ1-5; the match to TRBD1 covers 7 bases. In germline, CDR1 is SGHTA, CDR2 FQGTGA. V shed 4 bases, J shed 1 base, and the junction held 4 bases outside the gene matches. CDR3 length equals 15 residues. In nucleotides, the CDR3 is TGTGCCAGCAGCTCCAAGGGACAGAGCAATCAGCCCCAGCATTTT. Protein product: CASSSKGQSNQPQHF.

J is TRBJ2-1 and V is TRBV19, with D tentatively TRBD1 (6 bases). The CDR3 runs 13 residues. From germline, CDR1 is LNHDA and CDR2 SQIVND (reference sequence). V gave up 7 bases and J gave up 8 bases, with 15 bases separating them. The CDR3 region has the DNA TGTGCCAGTAATTATAGGGGGTTGGATGAGCAGTTCTTC. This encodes CASNYRGLDEQFF. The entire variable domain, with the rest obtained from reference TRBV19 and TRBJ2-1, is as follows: DGGITQSPKYLFRKEGQNVTLSCEQNLNHDAMYWYRQDPGQGLRLIYYSQIVNDFQKGDIAEGYSVSREKKESFPLTVTSAQKNPTAFYLCASNYRGLDEQFFGPGTRLTVL.

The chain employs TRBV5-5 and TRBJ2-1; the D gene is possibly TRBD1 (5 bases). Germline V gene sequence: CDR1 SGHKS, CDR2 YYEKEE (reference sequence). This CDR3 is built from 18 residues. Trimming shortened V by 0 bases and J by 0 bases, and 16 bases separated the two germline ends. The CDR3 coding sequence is TGTGCCAGCAGCTTGGGAATGGGTGGGGCGGTCTCCTACAATGAGCAGTTCTTC. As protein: CASSLGMGGAVSYNEQFF. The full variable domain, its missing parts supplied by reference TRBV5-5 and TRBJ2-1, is DAGVTQSPTHLIKTRGQQVTLRCSPISGHKSVSWYQQVLGQGPQFIFQYYEKEERGRGNFPDRFSARQFPNYSSELNVNALLLGDSALYLCASSLGMGGAVSYNEQFFGPGTRLTVL.

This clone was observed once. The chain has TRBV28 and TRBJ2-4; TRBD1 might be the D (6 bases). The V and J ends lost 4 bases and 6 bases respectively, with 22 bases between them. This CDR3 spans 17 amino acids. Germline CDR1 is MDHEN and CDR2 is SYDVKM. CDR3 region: CASSSSPDPGVLNIQYF. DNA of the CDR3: TGTGCCAGCAGTTCTTCTCCGGACCCAGGGGTCCTAAACATTCAGTACTTC. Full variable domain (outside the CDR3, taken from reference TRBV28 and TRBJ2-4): DVKVTQSSRYLVKRTGEKVFLECVQDMDHENMFWYRQDPGLGLRLIYFSYDVKMKEKGDIPEGYSVSREKKERFSLILESASTNQTSMYLCASSSSPDPGVLNIQYFGAGTRLSVL.

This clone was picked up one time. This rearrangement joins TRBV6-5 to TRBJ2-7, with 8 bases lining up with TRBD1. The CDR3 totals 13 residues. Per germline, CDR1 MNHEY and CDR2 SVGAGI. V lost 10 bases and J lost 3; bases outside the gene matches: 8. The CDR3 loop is CAIQGVAFYEQYF. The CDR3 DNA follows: TGTGCCATACAGGGGGTGGCCTTCTACGAGCAGTACTTC.

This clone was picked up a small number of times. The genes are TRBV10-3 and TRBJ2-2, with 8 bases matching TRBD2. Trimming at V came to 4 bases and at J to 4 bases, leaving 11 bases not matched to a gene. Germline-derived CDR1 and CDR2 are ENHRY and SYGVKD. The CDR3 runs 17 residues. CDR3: CAISAQKAGGSTGELFF. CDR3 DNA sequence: TGTGCCATCAGTGCCCAAAAGGCGGGAGGTTCCACCGGGGAGCTGTTTTTT.

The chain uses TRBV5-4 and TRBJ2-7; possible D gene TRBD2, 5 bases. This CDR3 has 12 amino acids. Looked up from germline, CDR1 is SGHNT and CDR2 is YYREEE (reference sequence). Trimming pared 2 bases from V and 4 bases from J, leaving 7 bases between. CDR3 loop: CASSFRGYEQYF. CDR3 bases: TGTGCCAGCAGCTTCCGGGGTTACGAGCAGTACTTC. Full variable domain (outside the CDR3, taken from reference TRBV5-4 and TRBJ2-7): ETGVTQSPTHLIKTRGQQVTLRCSSQSGHNTVSWYQQALGQGPQFIFQYYREEENGRGNFPPRFSGLQFPNYSSELNVNALELDDSALYLCASSFRGYEQYFGPGTRLTVT.

As DNA, the CDR3 is TGTGCCAGTAGTATCGGGACAGGCGCAGGGCAGCCCCAGCATTTT. Translated, it gives CASSIGTGAGQPQHF. The V gene is TRBV19, the J gene TRBJ1-5, with TRBD1 matching 8 bases. The ends lost 3 bases at V and 7 bases at J; junction bases unmatched: 8. This CDR3 contains 15 residues. The V gene's germline CDR1 is LNHDA and CDR2 SQIVND (reference sequence).